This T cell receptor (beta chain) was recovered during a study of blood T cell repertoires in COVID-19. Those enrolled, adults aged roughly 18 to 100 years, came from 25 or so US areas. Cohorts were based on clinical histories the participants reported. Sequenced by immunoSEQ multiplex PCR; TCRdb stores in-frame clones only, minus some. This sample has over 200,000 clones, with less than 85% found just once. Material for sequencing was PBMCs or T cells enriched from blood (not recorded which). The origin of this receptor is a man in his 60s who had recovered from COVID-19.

CDR3: CASSPQGAPPEAFF. CDR3 bases: TGTGCCAGCTCACCGCAGGGGGCCCCCCCTGAAGCTTTCTTT. V is TRBV18 and J is TRBJ1-1, with 8 bases lining up with TRBD1. The trim removed 3 bases at V and 6 bases at J, leaving 6 bases unmatched. Per the germline V gene, CDR1 is KGHSH and CDR2 is LQKENI. The CDR3 runs 14 residues.